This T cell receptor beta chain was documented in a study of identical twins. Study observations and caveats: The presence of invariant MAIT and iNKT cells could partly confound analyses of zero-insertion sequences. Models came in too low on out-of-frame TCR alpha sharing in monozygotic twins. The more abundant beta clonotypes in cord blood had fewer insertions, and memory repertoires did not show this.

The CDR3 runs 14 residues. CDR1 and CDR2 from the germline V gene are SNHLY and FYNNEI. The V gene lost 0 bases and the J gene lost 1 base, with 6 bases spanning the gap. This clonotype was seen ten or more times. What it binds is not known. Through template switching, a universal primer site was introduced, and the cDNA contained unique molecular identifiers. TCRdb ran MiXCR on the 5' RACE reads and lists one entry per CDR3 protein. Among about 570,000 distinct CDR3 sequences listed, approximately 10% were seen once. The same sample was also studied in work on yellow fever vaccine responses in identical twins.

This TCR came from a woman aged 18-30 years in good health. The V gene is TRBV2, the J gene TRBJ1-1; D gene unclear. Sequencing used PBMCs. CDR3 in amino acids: CASSEAGRNTEAFF. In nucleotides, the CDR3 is TGTGCCAGCAGTGAAGCAGGGCGGAACACTGAAGCTTTCTTT.